One sample yielded the 5 T cell receptor beta chains listed below, sequenced in a study of T-cell reconstitution after alpha-beta-depleted transplantation in children (dated by TCRdb to between 2015 and 2016). According to the study, the label for this sample's treatment or condition signals: allogeneic hematopoietic cell transplantation with graft depleted of TCRalphabeta T cells and CD19 B cells. Receptor amplification or capture employed PCR. Sequencing instrument: Illumina HiSeq 2500. TCR library preparation used molecular barcoding, with unique molecular identifiers applied to normalize quantification of the TCRbeta repertoire. In TCRdb, the public reads were trimmed at Q25 with fastp and aligned with MiXCR, with productive beta chains retained. Rows merge per CDR3 protein into single entries with the most common DNA and genes. In this sample the table shows 900,000 or so distinct CDR3 sequences, 16% of which occur a single time. The ten biggest clones cover approximately 5% of the sample.

The source material was PBMCs, mostly from graft donor cells, sampled 360 days after TCRalphabeta/CD19-depleted stem cell transplant. Source of these receptors: a male patient younger than 18 who had a stem cell transplant for acute lymphoblastic leukemia, so the T cells may come from the graft donor.

The table lists this clonotype with a few counts. The genes are TRBV7-9 and TRBJ1-1; 8 bases are a match to TRBD1. The germline CDR1 and CDR2 sequences are SEHNR and FQNEAQ (reference sequence). The ends lost 5 bases at V and 6 bases at J; junction bases unmatched: 5. There are 13 residues in the CDR3. This CDR3 reads CASSLDRGAEAFF. Written as DNA, the CDR3 is TGTGCCAGCAGCCTAGACAGGGGCGCTGAAGCTTTCTTT.

This clonotype occurred a few times. The rearrangement joins TRBV3-1 to TRBJ1-5; 10 nucleotides match TRBD1. The CDR3 is 14 amino acids. V lost 3 bases to trimming and J lost 7 bases; unmatched junction nucleotides: 3. Looked up from germline, CDR1 is LGHDT and CDR2 is YNNKEL (reference sequence). The CDR3 region has the DNA TGTGCCAGCAGCCACGGGACAGGGGCACAGCCCCAGCATTTT. It specifies CASSHGTGAQPQHF.

The J gene is TRBJ2-5, the V gene TRBV7-9; 11 bases fit TRBD1. CDR1 and CDR2 (germline): SEHNR, FQNEAQ (reference sequence). The CDR3 runs 15 residues. The V gene end was trimmed by 4 bases and the J gene end by 5 bases; junction bases not matched to a gene: 6. CDR3 sequence (DNA): TGTGCCAGCAGCTCCGACAGGGACAGGGGGGAGACCCAGTACTTC. Protein: CASSSDRDRGETQYF.

This clonotype was seen ten or more times. This sequence joins TRBV20-1 and TRBJ2-7; D gene uncertain. CDR1 DFQATT and CDR2 SNEGSKA come from the germline V gene (reference sequence). CDR3 length: 15 amino acids. With 0 bases removed from V and 4 bases from J, the gap between germline ends came to 16 bases. The CDR3 region has the DNA TGCAGTGCTAGAGATCGAAGGCCGCGGTTTTACGAGCAGTACTTC. It specifies CSARDRRPRFYEQYF.

This clonotype was counted only a few times. The CDR3, as DNA: TGTGCCAGCATCACTGGGGGAGCGGGGCGCGGAAATGAGCAGTTCTTC. It translates to CASITGGAGRGNEQFF. This rearrangement joins TRBV12-3 or TRBV12-4 to TRBJ2-1, with 7 bases fitting TRBD2. The ends lost 7 bases at V and 7 bases at J; junction bases unmatched: 16. The CDR3 length is 16 residues.